What follows are 9 T cell receptor beta chains derived from one specimen sequenced in a study of tumor-infiltrating lymphocytes in oesophageal squamous cell carcinoma. TCRdb re-called the PCR reads with MiXCR, one entry per CDR3 protein. The data contain 15,000 to 20,000 distinct CDR3 sequences, less than 55% of them seen just once; the ten biggest clones take up approximately 41%. The material sequenced was blood. Receptors were obtained from a female donor with esophageal squamous cell carcinoma.

By proportion, this clonotype is medium-sized. V gene TRBV7-2 combines with J gene TRBJ2-2, with D possibly TRBD1 on 6 matching bases. V dropped 11 bases and J dropped 7 bases, with 17 bases sitting between them. The CDR3 sequence is 13 residues long. The V gene's germline CDR1 is SGHTA and CDR2 FQGNSA. CDR3 bases: TGTGCCCACAGGGTATCGGGTGACGGGGAGCTGTTTTTT. This gives the protein CAHRVSGDGELFF.

This clonotype ranks as medium-sized. The CDR3 sequence is CASSSRQGAGGNQPQHF. The CDR3 DNA is TGTGCCAGCAGCTCTAGACAGGGGGCGGGGGGAAATCAGCCCCAGCATTTT. The V and J genes are TRBV7-2 and TRBJ1-5, with 10 bases lining up with TRBD1. The CDR3 has 17 amino acids. CDR1 and CDR2 (germline): SGHTA, FQGNSA. J gave up 4 bases and V 4 bases, and 10 bases lay outside the gene matches. The full variable domain, its missing parts supplied by reference TRBV7-2 and TRBJ1-5, is GAGVSQSPSNKVTEKGKDVELRCDPISGHTALYWYRQSLGQGLEFLIYFQGNSAPDKSGLPSDRFSAERTGGSVSTLTIQRTQQEDSAVYLCASSSRQGAGGNQPQHFGDGTRLSIL.

This clonotype came up many times. CDR3 region: CASSSSGRGRRVLNTGELFF. The CDR3 DNA reads as TGTGCCAGCAGCTCTAGTGGTAGGGGCAGGCGGGTGCTGAACACCGGGGAGCTGTTTTTT. This chain connects TRBV11-2 to TRBJ2-2; D might be TRBD1 or TRBD2, each matching 5 bases. This CDR3 is 20 amino acids long. Germline CDR1 reads SGHAT; CDR2 reads FQNNGV. Trimming took 4 bases from V and 1 from J, leaving 25 bases between them.

As concerns this clonotype: A read error may explain this, as a much larger clone is one base away. Written as DNA, the CDR3 is TGTGCCAGTAGCCCGAGGGGGCAGGGGGCTCGAGGATGGGATGAGCAGTACTTC. It yields the protein CASSPRGQGARGWDEQYF. The chain uses TRBV19 and TRBJ2-5; 8 nucleotides align to TRBD1. V shed 6 bases, J shed 11 bases, and the junction held 26 bases outside the gene matches. Germline assignment: CDR1 LNHDA and CDR2 SQIVND (reference sequence). This CDR3 has 18 residues.

This chain links TRBV30 with TRBJ1-4, with TRBD1 matching 7 bases. Unmatched junction bases numbered 3, after V lost 3 bases and J lost 11 bases. The CDR3 is 11 amino acids. Germline V gene sequence: CDR1 GTSNPN, CDR2 SVGIG (reference sequence). CDR3 coding DNA: TGTGCCTGGAGAACAGGGGTGAAACTGTTTTTT. Amino acid sequence: CAWRTGVKLFF.

Comments on this clonotype: A much larger clone lies one base from this, so it may be a read error. J is TRBJ1-1 and V is TRBV19; D unclear. CDR3 length equals 15 residues. Germline values: CDR1 LNHDA, CDR2 SQIVND (reference sequence). The CDR3, as DNA: TGTGCCAGTAACCAAGACGGAGTTTATAATTCACCCCACCACTTT. Protein product: CASNQDGVYNSPHHF.

This clonotype was found many times. V is TRBV5-4 and J is TRBJ2-6, with D maybe TRBD2 (7 bases). V was shortened by 4 bases and J by 2 bases, with 19 bases between the two germline ends. This CDR3 contains 18 residues. CDR1 is SGHNT, CDR2 YYREEE, per germline (reference sequence). In nucleotides, the CDR3 is TGTGCCAGCAGCCCGGGGGGTACAGGGATAGCTGGGGCCAACGTCCTGACTTTC. Translating gives CASSPGGTGIAGANVLTF.

In its sample, this clonotype was seen many times. The V and J genes are TRBV7-2 and TRBJ2-5, with TRBD2 matching over 8 bases. The DNA matches TRBJ2-7 better at its end, which makes the J call doubtful. CDR3 length: 20 residues. Per germline, CDR1 SGHTA and CDR2 FQGNSA. The CDR3 DNA follows: TGTGCCAGCAGCTTACGTGCCCTCGGGGGGGCGAACTCCGGGTCCTACGAGCAGTACTTC. Protein product: CASSLRALGGANSGSYEQYF.

The V and J genes are TRBV6-1 and TRBJ2-6, with a possible D match to TRBD2 (6 bases). Germline V gene lookup returns CDR1 MNHNS and CDR2 SASEGT. V lost 1 base and J 0 bases, leaving 10 bases between the germline ends. The CDR3 is made up of 17 amino acids. The CDR3 DNA is TGTGCCAGCAGTGAAGGGACTACCAGCTCTGGGGCCAACGTCCTGACTTTC. Its translation: CASSEGTTSSGANVLTF.